This TCR beta chain was identified in a study of radiotherapy plus CTLA-4 blockade in lung cancer. Clones were read by immunoSEQ multiplex PCR, and TCRdb kept only the in-frame ones, dropping some. The sample carries 75,000 to 95,000 clones, around 84% recorded once. With 3 bases removed from V and 0 bases from J, the gap between germline ends came to 10 bases. The germline V gene has CDR1 SGHNT and CDR2 YYREEE (reference sequence). There are 15 residues in the CDR3. Material: peripheral blood, obtained from a patient treated with radiotherapy plus ipilimumab. The chain employs TRBV5-4 and TRBJ2-1; D ambiguous. The TCR comes from a human donor with non-small cell lung cancer that progressed on radiotherapy plus ipilimumab. CDR3 region: CASSSGPSSYNEQFF. In DNA form, the CDR3 reads TGTGCCAGCAGCTCCGGGCCTAGCTCCTACAATGAGCAGTTCTTC.